This entry features one T cell receptor beta chain sequence. It lacks a known antigen. Within one base of it there is no much larger clone, and no base qualities were kept. Blood bank volunteers in Maryland, USA served as the healthy controls. Unsorted PBMC libraries were generated from 2 million PBMCs stored in RNAlater at -80 °C until RNA extraction. PBMCs were separated from peripheral blood using Ficoll-Hypaque density gradient centrifugation and then cryopreserved in liquid nitrogen. V is pruned by 4 bases and J by 4 bases, leaving 10 bases of the junction without a gene match. CDR1 and CDR2, per the germline V gene, are MNHEY and SVGEGT. Counted from cysteine to phenylalanine, this CDR3 has 16 amino acids. Only CDR3 DNA remains: 48 bases, in frame from the first base. This record comes from a study of neurological immune-mediated disorders (dated by TCRdb to between 2019 and 2020). Regarding the complete study: Using UMI-based sequencing, the study compared peripheral blood TCR-beta repertoires from patients with HTLV-I-associated myelopathy (HAM/TSP), patients with multiple sclerosis, and healthy controls. The approximately 110 TCR-beta libraries included longitudinal samples, technical triplicates and paired sorted CD4+ and CD8+ T-cell subsets alongside PBMC samples. Of the 68 subjects in the cohort, around 15 were HAM/TSP patients, approximately 35 were multiple sclerosis patients, and 20 were healthy controls. What the work shows at the level of the full study, not this receptor alone: Across subjects, expanded clones never shared an identical CDR3 amino acid sequence, which suggests that the TCR-beta repertoires in every group were private. TCR clonal expansion was highest in HAM/TSP patients and lowest in MS patients, with MS patients falling below even healthy controls.

To synthesize cDNA, template-switch 5'RACE was performed with a primer carrying a 10-nucleotide random unique molecular identifier so that each TCR transcript was tagged. Over 200 million TCR-beta sequences, covering 15-18 subjects, were produced in each sequencing run. The RNeasy kit was used for extraction of total RNA. The KAPA Real-time Library Amplification kit was used to amplify TCR-beta VDJ regions with primers targeting the TCR constant region and the 5'RACE anchor. Sample indexes and Illumina adaptors were added in a first PCR, and a second PCR then increased library yield. The roughly 650 bp TCR product was size-selected on a 2% E-gel SizeSelection system after Ampure bead purification. Library quality was checked on a Bioanalyzer, concentration was measured with Qubit, and libraries were quantified with the Kapa Library Quantification kit before pooling. An Illumina HiSeq 2500 was used to sequence the libraries paired-end at 2 x 150 bp. To increase sequence diversity, about 25-31% phiX was spiked into each library pool. The source study handled its data this way. Quality-filtered reads were processed with the UMI-based MiGEC pipeline, and over 90% of raw TCR sequences were removed by the MiGEC pipeline during error correction. VDJ genes were aligned to IMGT germline references, and each clonotype was defined by a unique CDR3 amino acid sequence together with V-J genes. Clonal expansion, Shannon diversity and CDR3 relatedness (CalcPairwiseDistances, ClusterSamples) were evaluated with VDJtools, and phylogenetic trees were built with CLCbio workbench. Using coefficient-of-variation modelling across technical triplicates, the study counted a clone as expanded if it had at least 8 unique UMIs. The public reads were reprocessed in TCRdb via fastp at Q25 and MiXCR, keeping in-frame beta chains. CDR3 protein sequences are deduplicated, and each keeps its most common genes and DNA. The V and J calls follow TCRdb's processing rather than the paper's. The sample table records 20,000 to 25,000 distinct CDR3 sequences; about 6.7% of these occur just once. The ten biggest clones cover under 5.5% of the sample.

This receptor was taken from a woman in her forties in good health. The chain couples TRBV6-2 or TRBV6-3 to TRBJ2-1; the central 7 bases match TRBD1. The specimen sequenced was PBMCs. For the CDR3, the sequence is CASSSRGRTSYNEQFF. The DNA sequence is TGTGCCAGCAGTTCGAGGGGGCGGACCTCGTACAATGAGCAGTTCTTC.